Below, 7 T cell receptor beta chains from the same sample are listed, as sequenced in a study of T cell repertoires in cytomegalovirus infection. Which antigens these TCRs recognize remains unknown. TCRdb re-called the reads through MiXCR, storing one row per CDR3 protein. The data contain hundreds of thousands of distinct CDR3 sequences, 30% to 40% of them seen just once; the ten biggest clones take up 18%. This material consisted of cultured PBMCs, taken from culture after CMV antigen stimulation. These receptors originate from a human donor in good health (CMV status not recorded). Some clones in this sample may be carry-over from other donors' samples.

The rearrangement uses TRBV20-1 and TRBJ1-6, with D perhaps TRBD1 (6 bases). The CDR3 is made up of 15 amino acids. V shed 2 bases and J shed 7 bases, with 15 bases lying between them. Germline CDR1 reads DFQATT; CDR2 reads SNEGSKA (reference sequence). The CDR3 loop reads CSARFTGKLNSPLHF. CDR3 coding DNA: TGCAGTGCTAGATTTACAGGGAAGCTAAATTCACCCCTCCACTTT.

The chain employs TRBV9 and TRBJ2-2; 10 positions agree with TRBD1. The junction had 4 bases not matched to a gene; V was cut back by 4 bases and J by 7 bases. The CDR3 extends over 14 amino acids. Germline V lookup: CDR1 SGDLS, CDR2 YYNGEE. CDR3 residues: CASSPGQGDGELFF. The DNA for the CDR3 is TGTGCCAGCAGCCCTGGACAGGGGGACGGGGAGCTGTTTTTT.

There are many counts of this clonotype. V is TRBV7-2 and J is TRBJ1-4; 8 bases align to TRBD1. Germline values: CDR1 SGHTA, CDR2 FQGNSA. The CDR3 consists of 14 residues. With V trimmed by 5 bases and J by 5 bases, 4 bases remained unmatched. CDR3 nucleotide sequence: TGTGCCAGCAGCCCGACAGGGGAAAATGAAAAACTGTTTTTT. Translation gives CASSPTGENEKLFF.

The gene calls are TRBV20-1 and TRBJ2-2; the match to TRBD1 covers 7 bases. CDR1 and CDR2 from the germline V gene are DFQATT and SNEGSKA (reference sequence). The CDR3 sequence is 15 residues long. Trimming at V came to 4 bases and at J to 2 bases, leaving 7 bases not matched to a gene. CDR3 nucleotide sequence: TGCAGTGCTACCCAGGACAGGCCTAACACCGGGGAGCTGTTTTTT. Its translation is CSATQDRPNTGELFF.

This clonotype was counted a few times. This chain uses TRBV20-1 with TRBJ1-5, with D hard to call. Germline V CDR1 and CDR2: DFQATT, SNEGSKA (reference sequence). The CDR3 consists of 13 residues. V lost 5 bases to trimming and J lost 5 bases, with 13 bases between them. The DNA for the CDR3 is TGCAGTGCTTCCCGGACGGGAGATCAGCCCCAGCATTTT. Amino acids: CSASRTGDQPQHF.

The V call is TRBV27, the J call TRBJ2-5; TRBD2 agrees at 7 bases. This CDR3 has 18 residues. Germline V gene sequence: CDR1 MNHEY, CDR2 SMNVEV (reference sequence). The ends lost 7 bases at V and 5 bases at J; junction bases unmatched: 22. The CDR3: CASNPKSAGRVRPETQYF. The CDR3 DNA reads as TGTGCCAGCAACCCAAAAAGCGCAGGGAGGGTTCGTCCCGAGACCCAGTACTTC.

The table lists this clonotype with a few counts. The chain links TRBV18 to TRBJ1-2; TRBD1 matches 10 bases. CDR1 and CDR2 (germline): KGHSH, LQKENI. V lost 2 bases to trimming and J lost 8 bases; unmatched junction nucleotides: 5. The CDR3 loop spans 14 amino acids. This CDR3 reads CASSPWTGGDGYTF. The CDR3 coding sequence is TGTGCCAGCTCACCATGGACAGGGGGTGACGGCTACACCTTC.